The sequence of this T cell receptor beta chain was determined in a study of Graves' ophthalmopathy and Graves' hyperthyroidism. Beta-chain TCR CDR3 regions were amplified from RNA transcripts. The authors performed first-round RT-PCR with HTBI primers and then a second-round multiplex PCR. One entry per CDR3 protein, called by TCRdb with MiXCR from the multiplex PCR reads. The profile shows about 660,000 distinct CDR3 sequences, under 50% of them singletons. This clonotype was seen ten or more times. The germline V gene has CDR1 MNHEY and CDR2 SVGEGT. The junction had 5 bases not matched to a gene; V was cut back by 5 bases and J by 8 bases. This CDR3 contains 12 residues.

This chain connects TRBV6-2 or TRBV6-3 to TRBJ1-2, with 7 bases fitting TRBD1. The receptor was isolated from an adult man with Graves' ophthalmopathy. Sequenced input: peripheral blood. Here the CDR3 DNA reads TGTGCCAGCAGTGGGACAGACCGCGGCTACACCTTC. Protein: CASSGTDRGYTF.